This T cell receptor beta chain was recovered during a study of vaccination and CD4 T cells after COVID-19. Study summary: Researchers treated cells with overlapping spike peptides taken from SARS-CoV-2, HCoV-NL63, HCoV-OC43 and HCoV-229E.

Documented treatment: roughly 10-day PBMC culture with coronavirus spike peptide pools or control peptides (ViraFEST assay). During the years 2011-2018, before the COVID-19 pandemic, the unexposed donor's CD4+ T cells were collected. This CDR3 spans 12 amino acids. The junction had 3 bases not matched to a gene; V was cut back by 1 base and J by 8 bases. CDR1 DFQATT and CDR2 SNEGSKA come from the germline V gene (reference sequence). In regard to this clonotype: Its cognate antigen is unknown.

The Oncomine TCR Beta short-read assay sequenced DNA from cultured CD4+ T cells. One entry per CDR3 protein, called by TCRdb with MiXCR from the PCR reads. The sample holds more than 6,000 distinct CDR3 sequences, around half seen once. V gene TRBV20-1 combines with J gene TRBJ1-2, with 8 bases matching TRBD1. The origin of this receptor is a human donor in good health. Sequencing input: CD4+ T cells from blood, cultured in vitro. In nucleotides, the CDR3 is TGCAGTGCTAGAGCAGGGGGCCGGGGCTACACCTTC. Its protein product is CSARAGGRGYTF.